The T cell receptor (beta chain) described here comes from a study of a mutant IDH1 vaccine in newly diagnosed glioma. Method: immunoSEQ multiplex PCR; TCRdb's copy keeps in-frame clones and lacks some. The sample lists 30,000 to 40,000 clones, around 85% occurring once. This sample's time point: week 5, during vaccination. Doses comprised 300 ug of mutant IDH1 20-mer peptide each, plus topical imiquimod. Concerning this clone itself: What it binds is unknown.

The CDR3 consists of 13 residues. Germline CDR1 and CDR2: GTSNPN and SVGIG (reference sequence). Between the trimmed V and J ends, which lost 3 bases and 3 bases, there was a span of 9 bases. This chain links TRBV30 with TRBJ1-5; weak D call: TRBD1 (6 bases). This TCR came from a man younger than 45 with glioma. The source was PBMCs, collected from a glioma patient whose treatment included an IDH1 peptide vaccine. In DNA form, the CDR3 reads TGTGCCTGGAGGGGGGGCAACAATCAGCCCCAGCATTTT. This gives the protein CAWRGGNNQPQHF.